This record looks at one TCR beta chain sequence and its context. This clonotype showed up just once. The antigen this receptor binds is unknown. No base quality values were provided; no much bigger clone lies one nucleotide off. A single read makes a weak case. These data come from a study of identical twins (dated by TCRdb to the mid-2010s). About the investigation overall: To test whether fetal clonotypes persist, this study deep-sequenced TCR alpha and beta repertoires from monozygotic twins, from unrelated adults of various ages, and from cord blood. To rule out contamination, replicate twin experiments were performed at different times with different library preparation protocols.

The CDR3, from cysteine to phenylalanine, totals 15 residues. Of the read, only the CDR3 DNA is kept; its 45 bases are in frame from base 1. Taken from the germline V gene, the CDR1 and CDR2 loops are SGHTA and FQGNSA. After removal of 4 bases from V and 7 bases from J, the junction retains 7 bases not matched to a gene. Every donor in the study was a healthy Caucasian. The twin cohort comprised three pairs of female monozygotic twins, all aged about 18 to 29 years. Positive isolation kits from Invitrogen were used to isolate the CD4+ and CD8+ T cell populations. General study outcomes and caveats: In beta out-of-frame sequences, excess twin sharing was weaker, because having fewer shared sequences lowered the signal-to-noise ratio. Because the same donors could not be followed over many years, the conclusions relied on cross-sectional statistical analysis. Compared with coincidental sharing between unrelated individuals, out-of-frame TCR alpha sequences shared between twins showed an excess of sequences with low generation probability. Recombination models systematically underestimated out-of-frame TCR alpha sharing in monozygotic twins but agreed with sharing between unrelated individuals. Zero-insertion analyses could be partly confounded by invariant T cells such as MAIT and iNKT, although diverse VJ usage argued against such confounding for most clonotypes. Abundant cord blood beta clonotypes had fewer insertions, young adult naive repertoires showed a similar but weaker trend, and memory repertoires showed no such trend.

Receptor libraries were prepared by 5' RACE. This sample was sequenced with an Illumina HiSeq 2000. Template switching added a universal primer binding site, and the final cDNA carried a unique molecular identifier that allowed TCR cDNA molecules to be counted accurately. Specific primers in the conserved constant-segment region were used to synthesize first-strand cDNA for the TCR alpha and beta chains. To control for contamination, each cDNA library was double barcoded with a SMART-Mk sample barcode plus Illumina barcodes. Two successive PCR steps introduced TruSeq adapter sequences along with Illumina sample barcodes. Sequencing of the TCR alpha and beta cDNA libraries was done on the Illumina HiSeq platform using custom primers. The original pipeline was this. MiGEC was used to process raw reads and extract unique molecular identifiers, and MiXCR was used to find CDR3 positions. Recombination models were inferred per individual with the repgenHMM and IGoR tools using an EM algorithm. Shared clonotype analysis was performed with the tcR package in R, normalizing sharing by the product of cloneset sizes. To study raw recombination free of thymic and clonal selection effects, out-of-frame nonproductive sequences were analyzed. TCRdb passed the public sequencing reads through fastp at Q25 and MiXCR, retaining productive beta sequences. A single entry per CDR3 protein holds the most common genes and DNA from its merged rows. TCRdb, rather than the study authors, made the V and J calls. For this sample the table gives roughly 470,000 distinct CDR3 sequences, of which roughly an eighth were detected only once. The top ten clonotypes cover about 1% of the sample.

These records were also assigned to another study, of yellow fever vaccine responses in identical twins. The second source states: According to the authors, in identical twins the way T cells responded to vaccination appeared partly convergent and partly personalized. In identical twins, the study followed T cell clones that responded to the vaccine with precision.

The sequence joins TRBV7-2 to TRBJ2-3; TRBD2 agrees with 11 junctional bases. Material for sequencing was CD4+ T cells sorted from blood. The clonotype originates from a woman under 30 in good health. The CDR3 reads as follows: CASSSIAGGLNTQYF. The bases read TGTGCCAGCAGCTCCATAGCGGGAGGGCTGAATACGCAGTATTTT.